This T cell receptor (beta chain) was identified during a study of Graves' ophthalmopathy and Graves' hyperthyroidism. General study points: Blood shared most expanded thyroid clonotypes above 0.001 frequency. Discrimination between ophthalmopathy and stable hyperthyroidism by a 13-signature model showed roughly 88% sensitivity and 70% to 82% specificity.

PBMCs originated in about 9.8 ml of fresh peripheral blood. Researchers took RNA transcripts and amplified TCR beta CDR3 regions from them. Following a first-round RT-PCR that used HTBI primers, a second-round multiplex PCR was carried out. TCRdb called the multiplex PCR reads again in MiXCR, with one record for every CDR3 protein. Here the sample spans some 390,000 distinct CDR3 sequences, around 20% being singletons. Germline CDR1 SGHAT, CDR2 FQNNGV. With 0 bases clipped from V and 4 bases from J, the junction kept 15 bases outside the gene matches. The CDR3 spans 19 residues. About this clonotype: Its antigen is not known.

The chain joins TRBV11-2 to TRBJ1-1; 9 bases fit TRBD1. This sequence was found in a woman aged 18-29 years with Graves' ophthalmopathy. Material for sequencing was peripheral blood. Here the CDR3 reads CASSLDGAVTGGVPTEAFF. The CDR3 DNA is TGTGCCAGCAGCTTAGATGGGGCTGTAACAGGGGGCGTACCCACTGAAGCTTTCTTT.